Sequencing of this T cell receptor (beta chain) was carried out in a study of T cells after yellow fever vaccination. Overall study findings and caveats: Most primary-vaccination clones recurred post-booster (about 96% CD4, 88% CD8). A small proportion of clonotypes was detected in both the CD4 and CD8 compartments.

Details on this clonotype: What it binds is not known.

This CDR3 has 15 residues. Trimming at V came to 4 bases and at J to 2 bases, leaving 3 bases not matched to a gene. Per the germline V gene, CDR1 is LGHDT and CDR2 is YNNKEL (reference sequence). UMIs were added to TCR cDNA along with a universal primer site when it was made by 5'RACE template switching. TCRdb redid the calling of the 5' RACE reads with MiXCR, one entry per CDR3 protein. This sample has 300,000 to 400,000 distinct CDR3 sequences; 8.5% to 9% occur once, and the top ten carry 15% to 20%. The sequence was collected from a man aged 18-30 years who received the YFV17D yellow fever vaccine. The rearrangement uses TRBV3-1 and TRBJ2-5; TRBD1 aligns across 11 bases. This specimen consisted of PBMCs, obtained on the day of the first yellow fever vaccination. The CDR3: CASSPGDRGQETQYF. CDR3 nucleotide sequence: TGTGCCAGCAGCCCCGGGGACAGGGGGCAAGAGACCCAGTACTTC.